These T cell receptor beta chains were read from a single sample in a study of T cell repertoires in ileal Crohn's disease. Here immunoSEQ multiplex PCR was the method, and the copy in TCRdb shows in-frame clones only, minus some. Found here are roughly 60,000 clones, roughly 91% of them singletons; the top ten hold roughly 1.9%. Sequencing input: ileal tissue. Receptors originate from an adult with Crohn's disease. CDR3s include the opening cysteine and the closing phenylalanine or tryptophan. The D gene is left open where the match is weak. Clone size is given for some rows only: seen once, a few or many times, or a class if the clone is expanded.

CDR3 DNA	CDR3 protein	clone size	J gene	D gene	V gene
TGTGCCAGCAGCTTGAGCGGGGGGGCTGTAGAGACCCAGTACTTC	CASSLSGGAVETQYF	-	TRBJ2-5	TRBD2	TRBV7-2
TGTGCCAGCAGTGTCGACTTCGCTGAAGCTTTCTTT	CASSVDFAEAFF	-	TRBJ1-1	-	TRBV25-1
TGTGCCAGCAGCCCCACACACGGGGAGCTGTTTTTT	CASSPTHGELFF	-	TRBJ2-2	-	TRBV7-6
TGTGCCAGCAGTTTATGGGGGCGCTGGAACGATTTGGGGAAAGATAGCAATCAGCCCCAGCATTTT	CASSLWGRWNDLGKDSNQPQHF	-	TRBJ1-5	-	TRBV28
TGCGCCAGCAGCTTGTCCTCCGAGTACGAGCAGTACTTC	CASSLSSEYEQYF	-	TRBJ2-7	-	TRBV5-1
TGTGCCAGCAGTGAGCCCGTAGGGGGAAGACAGGAGTATTTT	CASSEPVGGRQEYF	-	TRBJ2-3	-	TRBV6-1
TGTGCCAGCAGTTACTCCCCAGGTATCTACGAGCAGTACTTC	CASSYSPGIYEQYF	-	TRBJ2-7	-	TRBV6-6
TGCGCCAGCAGCCAAAGGGACAGGGCCAATGATGGCTACACCTTC	CASSQRDRANDGYTF	-	TRBJ1-2	TRBD1	TRBV4-3
TGTGCCAGCAGTCCTCAGGGGACTAGCGGAACCTACAATGAGCAGTTCTTC	CASSPQGTSGTYNEQFF	once	TRBJ2-1	TRBD2	TRBV4-2
TGTGCCAGCAGCTCGGCCAGCGTGACTAATGAAAAACTGTTTTTT	CASSSASVTNEKLFF	-	TRBJ1-4	-	TRBV9
TGTGCCAGCTCGACTCAGTCAGGCAGGGTGGGTGAGCAGTTCTTC	CASSTQSGRVGEQFF	few	TRBJ2-1	-	TRBV18
TGTGCCAGCAGAACGACAGGGGTTTCTGGAGGAAACACCATATATTTT	CASRTTGVSGGNTIYF	-	TRBJ1-3	TRBD1	TRBV6-6
TGTGCCAGCAGCATAATAGGGGCAATCGGCGGCTACACCTTC	CASSIIGAIGGYTF	-	TRBJ1-2	-	TRBV7-2
TGTGCCAGCTCACAGCTCGGGAGGGGGACTGAAAAACTGTTTTTT	CASSQLGRGTEKLFF	-	TRBJ1-4	-	TRBV18
TGTGCCAGCAGTGGAGGGAACACTGAAGCTTTCTTT	CASSGGNTEAFF	-	TRBJ1-1	-	TRBV2
TGCGCCAGCAGCCAATACGGTGTCGGGACTAGCGGGAACATTCAGTACTTC	CASSQYGVGTSGNIQYF	-	TRBJ2-4	TRBD2	TRBV4-1
TGTGCCAGCAGTGAAAGGCGGGGCTATGGCTACACCTTC	CASSERRGYGYTF	-	TRBJ1-2	-	TRBV6-1
TGTGCCAGCAGCTTAGGACAGAGCTCCTACGAGCAGTACTTC	CASSLGQSSYEQYF	-	TRBJ2-7	-	TRBV7-2
TGTGCCAGCAGGACCCCCGGGGGTGAAAAACTGTTTTTT	CASRTPGGEKLFF	-	TRBJ1-4	-	TRBV6-5
TGTGCCAGCAGTTTAAACTCAGGGGGAGGCTACACCTTC	CASSLNSGGGYTF	-	TRBJ1-2	TRBD1	TRBV28
TGTGCCAGCAGCGTTTTGTACCAAGAGACCCAGTACTTC	CASSVLYQETQYF	-	TRBJ2-5	-	TRBV6-1
TGTGCCAGTAATTCCGGGATTACAAACAATGAGCAGTTCTTC	CASNSGITNNEQFF	-	TRBJ2-1	-	TRBV19
TGCGCCAGCAGCTCATTAACTGCGACCGGGGAGCTGTTTTTT	CASSSLTATGELFF	-	TRBJ2-2	-	TRBV5-1
TGTGCCAGTAGTATAGTAGGGGGAAGCACTGAAGCTTTCTTT	CASSIVGGSTEAFF	-	TRBJ1-1	-	TRBV19
TGTGCCAGCAGCCCTGGGCCGCGGGGCGACGAGCAGTACTTC	CASSPGPRGDEQYF	-	TRBJ2-7	-	TRBV7-2
TGCAGCGCCGGGATCGGAGTTCACGGCTACACCTTC	CSAGIGVHGYTF	-	TRBJ1-2	-	TRBV29-1
TGTGCCAGCACGGGAATAGGGTATGGCTACACCTTC	CASTGIGYGYTF	-	TRBJ1-2	-	TRBV27
TGTGCCAGCAGCGCTACAGGGGGTCCCTATGGCTACACCTTC	CASSATGGPYGYTF	-	TRBJ1-2	TRBD1	TRBV9
TGTGCCAGCAGCGTCGGGAGCACCGGGGAGCTGTTTTTT	CASSVGSTGELFF	-	TRBJ2-2	-	TRBV7-2
TGTGCCAGCAAAGGACAGTTCCCCTCCTACGAGCAGTACTTC	CASKGQFPSYEQYF	-	TRBJ2-7	-	TRBV6-6
TGTGCCAGCTCACCAGCAGGGTTGAACACTGAAGCTTTCTTT	CASSPAGLNTEAFF	once	TRBJ1-1	-	TRBV18
TGTGCCAGCAGTGAACGGGCAGGGGGGCCTTATGGCTACACCTTC	CASSERAGGPYGYTF	-	TRBJ1-2	TRBD1	TRBV6-1
TGTGCCAGTAGTATAGATTGGAGGGGTCTCAATGGCTACACCTTC	CASSIDWRGLNGYTF	-	TRBJ1-2	-	TRBV19
TGTGCCAGCAGCCTCTCCCGGGGAGGCACTGAAGCTTTCTTT	CASSLSRGGTEAFF	once	TRBJ1-1	-	TRBV11-2
TGTGCCAGCAGCACCCCGGGCTATAATTCACCCCTCCACTTT	CASSTPGYNSPLHF	-	TRBJ1-6	-	TRBV14
TGTGCCAGCAGTTACCCCGGGAACACTGAAGCTTTCTTT	CASSYPGNTEAFF	-	TRBJ1-1	-	TRBV6-5
TGCAGCGTCCACCAACAAGGGACAGATGAAGCTTTCTTT	CSVHQQGTDEAFF	few	TRBJ1-1	TRBD1	TRBV29-1
TGTGCCAGCCGGGGGTTTGGGACTGAAGCTTTCTTT	CASRGFGTEAFF	-	TRBJ1-1	-	TRBV7-8
TGTGCCAGCAGTATCCGGGACTTCTATGGCTACACCTTC	CASSIRDFYGYTF	-	TRBJ1-2	-	TRBV6-1
TGTGCCAGCAGTGAATCGTGGGCCCGGGGGGAGCTGTTTTTT	CASSESWARGELFF	-	TRBJ2-2	-	TRBV6-1
TGTGCCACCAGCAGAGAGGTACAGGGAATGGGAAAACTGTTTTTT	CATSREVQGMGKLFF	-	TRBJ1-4	-	TRBV15
TGTGCCAGCCAAACCGGGACAGGGGCGTACAATGAGCAGTTCTTC	CASQTGTGAYNEQFF	few	TRBJ2-1	TRBD1	TRBV2
TGTGCCAGCAGCCAAGAGTCTACAGGGGGCGTGAGACAGCCCCAGCATTTT	CASSQESTGGVRQPQHF	-	TRBJ1-5	TRBD1	TRBV4-2
TGTGCCAGCAGCGAAGGGGATTCACCCCTCCACTTT	CASSEGDSPLHF	-	TRBJ1-6	-	TRBV9